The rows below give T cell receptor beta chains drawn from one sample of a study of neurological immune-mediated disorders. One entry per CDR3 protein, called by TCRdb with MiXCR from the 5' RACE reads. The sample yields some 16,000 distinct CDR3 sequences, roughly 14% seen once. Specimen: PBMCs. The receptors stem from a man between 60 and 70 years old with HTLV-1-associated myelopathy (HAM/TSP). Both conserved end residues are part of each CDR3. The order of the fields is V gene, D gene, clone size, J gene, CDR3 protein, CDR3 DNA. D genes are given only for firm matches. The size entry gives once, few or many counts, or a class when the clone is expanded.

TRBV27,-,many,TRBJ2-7,CASLKGNEQYF,TGTGCCAGCTTGAAAGGGAACGAGCAGTACTTC
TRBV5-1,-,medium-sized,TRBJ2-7,CASSLAVGLSYEQYF,TGCGCCAGCAGCTTGGCCGTGGGCCTCTCCTACGAGCAGTACTTC
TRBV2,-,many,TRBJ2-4,CASRFDVAQYF,TGTGCCAGCAGATTCGACGTAGCCCAGTACTTC
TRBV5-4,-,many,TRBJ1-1,CASRLRGGLNTEAFF,TGTGCCAGCAGGCTTCGTGGGGGCTTGAACACTGAAGCTTTCTTT
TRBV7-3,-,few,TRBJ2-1,CASTPQGGNEQFF,TGTGCCAGCACGCCGCAAGGTGGCAATGAGCAGTTCTTC
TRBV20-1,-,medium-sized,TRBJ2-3,CSAWASSTDTQYF,TGCAGTGCGTGGGCCTCTAGCACAGATACGCAGTATTTT
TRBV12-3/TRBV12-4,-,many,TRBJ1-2,CASSLTGRDYGYTF,TGTGCCAGCAGTTTAACCGGCAGGGACTATGGCTACACCTTC
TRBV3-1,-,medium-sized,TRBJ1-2,CASSQGLRRSGYTF,TGTGCCAGCAGCCAAGGGCTTAGAAGAAGTGGCTACACCTTC
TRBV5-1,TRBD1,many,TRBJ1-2,CASSLIGTGDGYTF,TGCGCCAGCAGCTTGATAGGGACAGGAGATGGCTACACCTTC
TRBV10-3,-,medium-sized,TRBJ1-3,CAIRQPSGNTIYF,TGTGCCATCAGGCAGCCCTCTGGAAACACCATATATTTT
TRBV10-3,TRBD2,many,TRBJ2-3,CAISVLAGETDTQYF,TGTGCCATCAGTGTACTAGCGGGGGAAACAGATACGCAGTATTTT
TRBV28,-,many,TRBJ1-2,CASSGGAPYGYTF,TGTGCCAGCTCAGGAGGGGCACCCTATGGCTACACCTTC
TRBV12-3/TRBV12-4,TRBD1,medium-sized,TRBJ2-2,CASIAITGAGELFF,TGTGCCAGCATCGCGATCACAGGGGCCGGGGAGCTGTTTTTT
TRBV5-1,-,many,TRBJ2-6,CASSLVGTGSSGANVLTF,TGCGCCAGCAGCTTGGTAGGGACTGGAAGCTCTGGGGCCAACGTCCTGACTTTC
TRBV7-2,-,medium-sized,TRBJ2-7,CASSLATPPYEQYF,TGTGCCAGCAGCCTCGCCACCCCTCCCTACGAGCAGTACTTC
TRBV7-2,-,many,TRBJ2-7,CASSLGGTVSYEQYF,TGTGCCAGCAGCTTAGGGGGGACGGTCTCCTACGAGCAGTACTTC
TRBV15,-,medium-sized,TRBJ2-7,CATSRGLHSYEQYF,TGTGCCACCAGCAGAGGCCTCCATTCCTACGAGCAGTACTTC
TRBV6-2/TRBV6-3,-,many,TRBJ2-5,CASSVGTQETQYF,TGTGCCAGCAGCGTGGGCACCCAAGAGACCCAGTACTTC
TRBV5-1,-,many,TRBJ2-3,CASSPDVGLTDTQYF,TGCGCCAGCAGCCCGGACGTGGGGCTGACAGATACGCAGTATTTT
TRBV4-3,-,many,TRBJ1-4,CASSQGTGGLTNEKLFF,TGCGCCAGCAGCCAGGGGACTGGGGGACTAACTAATGAAAAACTGTTTTTT
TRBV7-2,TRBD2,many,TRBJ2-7,CASSLVAGGAYEQYF,TGTGCCAGCAGCTTAGTAGCGGGGGGCGCCTACGAGCAGTACTTC
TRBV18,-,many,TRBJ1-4,CASSPPGGREKLFF,TGTGCCAGCTCACCACCCGGGGGCCGGGAAAAACTGTTTTTT
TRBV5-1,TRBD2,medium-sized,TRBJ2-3,CASSLPSGGADTQYF,TGCGCCAGCAGCTTACCTAGCGGGGGCGCAGATACGCAGTATTTT
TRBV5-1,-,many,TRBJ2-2,CASVPGIRADGELFF,TGCGCCAGCGTCCCCGGGATACGAGCCGACGGGGAGCTGTTTTTT
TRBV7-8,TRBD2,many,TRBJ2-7,CASPREGDWYEQYF,TGTGCCAGTCCCCGGGAGGGGGATTGGTACGAGCAGTACTTC
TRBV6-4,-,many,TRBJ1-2,CASRQTGPGYTF,TGTGCCAGCAGGCAAACAGGGCCCGGCTACACCTTC
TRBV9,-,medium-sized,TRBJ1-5,CARQGQPQHF,TGTGCCAGACAAGGTCAGCCCCAGCATTTT
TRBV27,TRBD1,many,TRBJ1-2,CASSLATGKYGYTF,TGTGCCAGCAGTTTAGCGACAGGGAAATATGGCTACACCTTC
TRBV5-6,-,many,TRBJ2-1,CASSLNRLSYNEQFF,TGTGCCAGCAGCTTGAACCGCCTTTCCTACAATGAGCAGTTCTTC
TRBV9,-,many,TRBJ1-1,CASSVVMGTEAFF,TGTGCCAGCAGCGTAGTGATGGGCACTGAAGCTTTCTTT
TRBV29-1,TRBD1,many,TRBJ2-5,CSHNGQGAKETQYF,TGCAGCCACAATGGACAGGGGGCTAAGGAGACCCAGTACTTC
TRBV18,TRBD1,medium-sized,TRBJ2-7,CASSGGQGSYEQYF,TGTGCCAGCTCAGGAGGACAGGGGTCCTACGAGCAGTACTTC
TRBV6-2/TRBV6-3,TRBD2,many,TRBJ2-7,CASRPTAGAEQYF,TGTGCCAGCAGGCCAACAGCGGGGGCCGAGCAGTACTTC
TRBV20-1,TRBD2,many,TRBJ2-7,CSAWATGLAMYEQYF,TGCAGTGCTTGGGCCACGGGACTAGCGATGTACGAGCAGTACTTC
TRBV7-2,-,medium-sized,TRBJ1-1,CASSSIFQAFF,TGTGCCAGCAGCTCAATATTCCAAGCTTTCTTT
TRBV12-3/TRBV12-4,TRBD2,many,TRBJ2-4,CASRPSGGAKNIQYF,TGTGCCAGCAGACCCTCGGGGGGGGCCAAAAACATTCAGTACTTC
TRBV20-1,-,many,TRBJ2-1,CSARYGVNEQFF,TGCAGTGCTAGATACGGGGTTAATGAGCAGTTCTTC
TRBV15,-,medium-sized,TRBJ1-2,CATSDLTRNYGYTF,TGTGCCACCAGCGACCTGACACGTAACTATGGCTACACCTTC
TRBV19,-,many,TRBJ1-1,CASSMGERYTEAFF,TGTGCCAGTAGTATGGGGGAGCGGTACACTGAAGCTTTCTTT
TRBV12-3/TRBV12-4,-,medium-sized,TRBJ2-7,CASSPREDSYEQYF,TGTGCCAGCAGTCCCAGGGAGGACTCCTACGAGCAGTACTTC
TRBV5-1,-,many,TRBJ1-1,CASSLGGSNTEAFF,TGCGCCAGCAGCTTGGGGGGGTCTAACACTGAAGCTTTCTTT
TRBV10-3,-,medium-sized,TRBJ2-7,CAIRGGLGNEQYF,TGTGCCATCAGAGGCGGGCTGGGAAACGAGCAGTACTTC
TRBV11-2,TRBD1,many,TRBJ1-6,CASSLDSGRGRNLHSPLHF,TGTGCCAGCAGCTTAGATTCAGGCAGGGGGCGAAACCTACACTCACCCCTCCACTTT
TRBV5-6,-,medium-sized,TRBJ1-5,CASSIQGQPQHF,TGTGCCAGCAGCATACAGGGCCAGCCCCAGCATTTT
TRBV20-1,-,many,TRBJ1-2,CSASKQGLLPYYGYTF,TGCAGTGCTAGCAAACAGGGCCTCCTGCCCTACTATGGCTACACCTTC
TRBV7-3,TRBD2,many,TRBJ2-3,CASSPTGSGGRGTDTQYF,TGTGCCAGCAGCCCTACTGGTAGCGGGGGGCGAGGCACAGATACGCAGTATTTT
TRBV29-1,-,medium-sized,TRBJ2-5,CSAPEGGGGKTQYF,TGCAGCGCCCCTGAGGGCGGGGGCGGAAAGACCCAGTACTTC
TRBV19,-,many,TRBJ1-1,CASSIVPGTEAFF,TGTGCCAGTAGTATAGTCCCGGGGACTGAAGCTTTCTTT